The rows below give T cell receptor beta chains drawn from one sample of a study of identical twins. MiXCR, applied by TCRdb to the 5' RACE reads, yields one record per CDR3 protein. Among a few hundred thousand distinct CDR3 sequences listed, around 9% were seen once. Sequencing was carried out using naive T cells sorted from blood. Source of these receptors: a woman aged 45-59 years in good health. Each CDR3 is given without its conserved first and last residue.

j_call | v_call | cdr3_aa
TRBJ1-3 | TRBV12-3/TRBV12-4 | ASSLLGVSSGNTIY
TRBJ2-7 | TRBV12-3/TRBV12-4 | ASSLLDSTYEQY
TRBJ2-6 | TRBV27 | ATTAGGANVLT
TRBJ2-1 | TRBV20-1 | SASNRGRYNEQF
TRBJ2-5 | TRBV4-1 | ASSQGLGSQETQY
TRBJ2-2 | TRBV5-1 | ASSLEAVTNTGELF
TRBJ1-1 | TRBV5-6 | ASSLSVEEAF
TRBJ2-1 | TRBV7-3 | ASSALLAPKVNEQF
TRBJ1-5 | TRBV5-5 | ASSLGGPRQPQH
TRBJ2-1 | TRBV4-1 | ASSQVTSGSDNEQF
TRBJ2-1 | TRBV10-1 | ASSEIARNQVNEQF
TRBJ2-3 | TRBV20-1 | SAIRLAGSTDTQY
TRBJ2-1 | TRBV12-3/TRBV12-4 | ASRDRTQHRGEQF
TRBJ2-5 | TRBV6-6 | ASSSPRKPLETQY
TRBJ2-7 | TRBV29-1 | SVREGSYEQY
TRBJ2-3 | TRBV12-3/TRBV12-4 | ASSFRLTSGLGTDTQY
TRBJ1-4 | TRBV4-1 | ASSQAGRVGGKLF
TRBJ2-2 | TRBV14 | ASRPSGSGNTGELF
TRBJ2-1 | TRBV11-2 | ASSSGLAGVFGDEQF
TRBJ1-4 | TRBV4-1 | ASIGTGKEKLF
TRBJ2-7 | TRBV3-1 | ASSLTSGTYEQY
TRBJ2-7 | TRBV24-1 | ATSDLLEQY
TRBJ2-2 | TRBV27 | ASNPSGMSNTGELF
TRBJ2-1 | TRBV10-3 | AISRVNEQF
TRBJ2-1 | TRBV10-3 | AISAGSGALNEQF
TRBJ2-1 | TRBV20-1 | SASTGALSYNEQF
TRBJ2-4 | TRBV29-1 | SAGQGVIQY
TRBJ1-1 | TRBV6-5 | ASTYGQGMNTEAF
TRBJ1-2 | TRBV20-1 | SASPDGYT
TRBJ2-1 | TRBV29-1 | SVLDRGLSEQF
TRBJ2-1 | TRBV14 | ASSQQLAEEQF
TRBJ2-1 | TRBV11-1 | ASSLLAGGPSSYNEQF
TRBJ1-4 | TRBV29-1 | SVVEGNEKLF
TRBJ2-3 | TRBV28 | AINREGGTDTQY
TRBJ1-4 | TRBV12-3/TRBV12-4 | ASSPGGIWEKLF
TRBJ2-7 | TRBV5-1 | ASSPTGLAGSYEQY
TRBJ1-1 | TRBV11-2 | ASSSTGFGIANTEAF
TRBJ2-2 | TRBV10-3 | AISVGENTGELF
TRBJ2-5 | TRBV28 | ASSVGAETQY
TRBJ2-2 | TRBV5-1 | ASSLAGTLNTGELF
TRBJ1-5 | TRBV27 | ASSRNRGVNSNQPQH
TRBJ2-2 | TRBV7-3 | ASSPGHTGELF
TRBJ2-7 | TRBV6-2/TRBV6-3 | ASSYSPSSSYEQY
TRBJ1-1 | TRBV19 | ASSMGRIDAF